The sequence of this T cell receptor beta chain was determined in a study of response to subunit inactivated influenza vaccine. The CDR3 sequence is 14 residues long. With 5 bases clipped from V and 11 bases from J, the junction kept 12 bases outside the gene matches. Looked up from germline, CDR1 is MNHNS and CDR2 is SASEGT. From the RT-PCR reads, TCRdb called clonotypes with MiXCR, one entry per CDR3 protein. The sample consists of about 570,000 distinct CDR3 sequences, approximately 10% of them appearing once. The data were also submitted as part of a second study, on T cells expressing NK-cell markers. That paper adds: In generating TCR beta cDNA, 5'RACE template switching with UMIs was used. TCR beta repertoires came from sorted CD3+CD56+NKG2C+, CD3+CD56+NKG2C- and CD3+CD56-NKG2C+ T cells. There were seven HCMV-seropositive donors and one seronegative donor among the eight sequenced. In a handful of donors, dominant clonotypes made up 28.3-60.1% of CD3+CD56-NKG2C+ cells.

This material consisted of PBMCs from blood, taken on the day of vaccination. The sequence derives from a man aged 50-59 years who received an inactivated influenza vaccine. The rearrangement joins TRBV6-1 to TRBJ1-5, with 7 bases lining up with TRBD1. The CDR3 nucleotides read TGTGCCAGCAGTCCCCCGGGACAGATGGCCGCCCAGCATTTT. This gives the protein CASSPPGQMAAQHF.